These T cell receptor beta chains were read from a single sample in a study of post-analysis software for immune sequencing data. TCRdb re-called the PCR reads through MiXCR, storing one row per CDR3 protein. Of a few hundred thousand distinct CDR3 sequences detected, less than 45% appear once; the ten largest clones hold 9% to 13%. What was sequenced was blood. The origin of the receptors is a girl aged 10 to 17 with multiple sclerosis. CDR3s include the opening cysteine and the closing phenylalanine or tryptophan. The order of the fields is D gene, V gene, J gene, clone size, CDR3 DNA, CDR3 protein. A D gene is named only where the DNA matches it firmly. Only part of the rows carry a size: once, few, many, or a class if the clone is expanded.

D: .; V: TRBV10-3; J: TRBJ1-1; size: once; DNA: TGTGCCATTAGGGGGGGGGGCTCTGAAGCTTTCTTT; CDR3: CAIRGGGSEAFF
D: .; V: TRBV4-2; J: TRBJ2-7; size: .; DNA: TGTGCCAGCAGCCAAGATCCCCGGACGGGAAGCTCCTACAATGAGCAGTACTTC; CDR3: CASSQDPRTGSSYNEQYF
D: .; V: TRBV7-9; J: TRBJ2-7; size: .; DNA: TGTGCCAGCAGCCCCCGGGGCCCGAGGGCTTACGAGCAGTACTTC; CDR3: CASSPRGPRAYEQYF
D: TRBD2; V: TRBV6-6; J: TRBJ2-1; size: many; DNA: TGTGCCAGCAGTGGATTAGCGGGAGGGATGAATGAGCAGTTCTTC; CDR3: CASSGLAGGMNEQFF
D: .; V: TRBV12-3/TRBV12-4; J: TRBJ2-1; size: .; DNA: TGTGCCAGCAGTTTACGGCGGGTGATTCACAATGAGCAGTTCTTC; CDR3: CASSLRRVIHNEQFF
D: TRBD1; V: TRBV10-3; J: TRBJ1-1; size: .; DNA: TGTGCCATCAGTGATCAGACAGGGGAAGGAGCTGAAGCTTTCTTT; CDR3: CAISDQTGEGAEAFF
D: TRBD2; V: TRBV6-2/TRBV6-3; J: TRBJ2-1; size: .; DNA: TGTGCCAGCAGTTATAGGACTAGCGGTTTATACAATGGGCAGTTCTTC; CDR3: CASSYRTSGLYNGQFF
D: .; V: TRBV11-2; J: TRBJ2-3; size: .; DNA: TGTGCCAGCAGCTTAGATTCCCTGATTAGCGGAGGCACAGATACGCAGTATTTT; CDR3: CASSLDSLISGGTDTQYF
D: .; V: TRBV6-5; J: TRBJ2-7; size: .; DNA: TGTGCCAGCAGCCCCGGACAGAGATCCTACGAGCAGTACTTC; CDR3: CASSPGQRSYEQYF
D: TRBD2; V: TRBV29-1; J: TRBJ2-7; size: few; DNA: TGCAGCGTTGAGGGGACTAGCGGGAGGGCGAGTGGTAATGAGCAGTACTTC; CDR3: CSVEGTSGRASGNEQYF
D: TRBD2; V: TRBV9; J: TRBJ2-1; size: few; DNA: TGTGCCAGCAGCGCGAGCGGGAGGGCCGCGAATGAGCAGTTCTTC; CDR3: CASSASGRAANEQFF
D: .; V: TRBV29-1; J: TRBJ2-7; size: .; DNA: TGCATGGGGCCAGGGAACAGGTCGAACGAGCAGTACTTC; CDR3: CMGPGNRSNEQYF